This T cell receptor beta chain was identified during a study of CD8 T cells in Susac syndrome. With regard to this clonotype: Its antigen is unidentified.

With 2 bases removed from V and 3 bases from J, the gap between germline ends came to 16 bases. The CDR3 has 16 residues. Per the germline V gene, CDR1 is LGHNT and CDR2 is FRNRAP. CD8+ and CD4+ T cells from blood underwent TCR beta sequencing, which was carried out in a high-throughput format. TEMRA cells were enriched by FACS, while CD8+ and CD4+ T cells were obtained through a negative isolation that was performed magnetically. Findings of the study overall: The study recognized that its TCR sequencing and HLA analysis covered a relatively small number of individuals.

Reverse transcription used about 0.45 to 1 ug RNA and random hexamers. TCR beta CDR3 was amplified by immunoSEQ multiplex PCR. This amplification extended across 54 Vbeta and 13 Jbeta segments. TCRdb passed the immunoSEQ multiplex PCR reads through MiXCR, listing each CDR3 protein once. Of over 95,000 distinct CDR3 sequences listed, around 90% are singletons. This TCR derives from a human donor in good health. V is TRBV12-5 and J is TRBJ2-5; D not resolved. Sequencing was done on a sample of CD4+ T cells from PBMCs. The DNA of the CDR3 is TGTGCTAGTGGTTTGACATCCGGCCCGGGCAAAGAGACCCAGTACTTC. It specifies CASGLTSGPGKETQYF.